This TCR beta chain stems from a study of T cell responses to AZD1222 COVID-19 vaccine. Study results and limitations: Targets within unmutated variant regions were reportedly found for nearly half of spike-specific TCRs. Possibly, clonal diversity was underestimated; donors were largely white British and included more females.

Of note for this clone: Its antigen is currently unknown. Different DNA sequences within this sample yield the same CDR3.

The germline gives CDR1 SGDLS, CDR2 YYNGEE. The CDR3 is made up of 13 amino acids. V trimming: 3 bases; J trimming: 5 bases; junction bases outside the gene matches: 3. Assay used: immunoSEQ multiplex PCR; TCRdb lists only in-frame clones, some missing. Of some 280,000 clones in the sample, around 93% were seen once. The starting material was peripheral blood, obtained 28 days after the second AZD1222 dose. The chain carries TRBV9 and TRBJ2-5; 8 bases map to TRBD1. The receptor comes from an adult who received the AZD1222 COVID-19 vaccine. For the CDR3, the DNA is TGTGCCAGCAGCGCACAGGGGGTGGAGACCCAGTACTTC. It codes for CASSAQGVETQYF.